This is a list of T cell receptor beta chains from one sample in a study of memory CD4+ T cells and cytomegalovirus serostatus. The repertoire was sequenced with immunoSEQ multiplex PCR; TCRdb's copy has only in-frame clones and lacks some. The sample includes tens of thousands of clones, roughly 79% seen only once; the top ten take around 1.5%. The sample comprised memory CD4+ T cells from blood. These receptors all stem from an adult in good health and CMV-seronegative. The CDR3 runs from the conserved cysteine through the conserved F or W. Each record gives: J gene, clone size, D gene, V gene, CDR3 DNA, CDR3 protein. The D gene is left open where the match is weak. Expanded clones get a size class; other rows say once, few or many, or leave the size out.

J: TRBJ1-1
size: .
D: TRBD1
V: TRBV18
DNA: TGTGCCAGCTCACGCGACAGGGGGTACGGTGAAGCTTTCTTT
CDR3: CASSRDRGYGEAFF

J: TRBJ1-2
size: .
D: TRBD1
V: TRBV29-1
DNA: TGCAGCGCAAGCAGGGGGGACTATGGCTACACCTTC
CDR3: CSASRGDYGYTF

J: TRBJ2-7
size: few
D: .
V: TRBV19
DNA: TGTGCCAGTAGTTTTGGAGTAAACTACGAGCAGTACTTC
CDR3: CASSFGVNYEQYF

J: TRBJ2-7
size: .
D: .
V: TRBV6-5
DNA: TGTGCCAGCAGCCTCCTTAGCTACGAGCAGTACTTC
CDR3: CASSLLSYEQYF

J: TRBJ2-7
size: .
D: .
V: TRBV4-3
DNA: TGCGCCAGCAGCCAAGATCTACAGCGGCCCGGTGGGCAGTACTTC
CDR3: CASSQDLQRPGGQYF

J: TRBJ2-2
size: few
D: .
V: TRBV5-1
DNA: TGCGCCAGCAGCTTGGGCGGTCGGGGGTCCGCCGGGGAGCTGTTTTTT
CDR3: CASSLGGRGSAGELFF

J: TRBJ1-1
size: .
D: .
V: TRBV11-2
DNA: TGTGCCAGCAGCTCTCCCCGCGGGAACACTGAAGCTTTCTTT
CDR3: CASSSPRGNTEAFF

J: TRBJ1-3
size: .
D: .
V: TRBV5-1
DNA: TGCGCCAGCAGCTTCGAGACCCTGAACTCTGGAAACACCATATATTTT
CDR3: CASSFETLNSGNTIYF

J: TRBJ2-7
size: .
D: .
V: TRBV7-9
DNA: TGTGCCAGCAGTTTGGGCCAGCTAGTCGCCTACGAGCAGTACTTC
CDR3: CASSLGQLVAYEQYF

J: TRBJ1-2
size: .
D: .
V: TRBV6-1
DNA: TGTGCCAGCAGTCGATATGACAGCTATGGCTACACCTTC
CDR3: CASSRYDSYGYTF

J: TRBJ1-1
size: .
D: .
V: TRBV5-5
DNA: TGTGCCAGCAGCTGGAATACAGGGATAACTGAAGCTTTCTTT
CDR3: CASSWNTGITEAFF

J: TRBJ2-7
size: .
D: .
V: TRBV7-9
DNA: TGTGCCAGCAGCGGGCAAGGGGGGCTTCACTACGAGCAGTACTTC
CDR3: CASSGQGGLHYEQYF

J: TRBJ1-2
size: .
D: TRBD1
V: TRBV7-8
DNA: TGTGCCAGCAGCTTAGACGGGACAGTCTATGGCTACACCTTC
CDR3: CASSLDGTVYGYTF

J: TRBJ1-5
size: .
D: .
V: TRBV20-1
DNA: TGCAGTGCGGGAAGTCGGCCCCAGCATTTT
CDR3: CSAGSRPQHF

J: TRBJ2-1
size: .
D: .
V: TRBV6-4
DNA: TGTGCCAGCAGTGACTCCTTAGCTTCCTACAATGAGCAGTTCTTC
CDR3: CASSDSLASYNEQFF

J: TRBJ2-2
size: .
D: .
V: TRBV6-5
DNA: TGTGCCAGCATGATAGGCACCGGGGAGCTGTTTTTT
CDR3: CASMIGTGELFF

J: TRBJ1-1
size: .
D: .
V: TRBV7-2
DNA: TGTGCCAGCAGCTTAGTGGGGAGGGACACTGAAGCTTTCTTT
CDR3: CASSLVGRDTEAFF

J: TRBJ2-7
size: .
D: TRBD1
V: TRBV27
DNA: TGTGCCAGCAGTTATAAGGACTCCGGGACAGGGAGCTCCTACGAGCAGTACTTC
CDR3: CASSYKDSGTGSSYEQYF

J: TRBJ2-1
size: few
D: .
V: TRBV19
DNA: TGTGCCAGTAGTATAGGTGGGAGTCTAATGGGTGAGCAGTTCTTC
CDR3: CASSIGGSLMGEQFF

J: TRBJ2-5
size: .
D: TRBD2
V: TRBV5-1
DNA: TGCGCCAGCAGACAAACCGGGGGGGCCTTTCCAGAGACCCAGTACTTC
CDR3: CASRQTGGAFPETQYF

J: TRBJ2-3
size: .
D: .
V: TRBV9
DNA: TGTGCCAGCAGCGTAGATATGCAGCGCACAGATACGCAGTATTTT
CDR3: CASSVDMQRTDTQYF

J: TRBJ2-3
size: few
D: TRBD1
V: TRBV10-3
DNA: TGTGCCATCGGACAGGGGCGCACAGATACGCAGTATTTT
CDR3: CAIGQGRTDTQYF

J: TRBJ2-7
size: .
D: .
V: TRBV21-1
DNA: TGTGCCAGCACGTTTGGGGCACAATATACATCCTACGAGCAGTACTTC
CDR3: CASTFGAQYTSYEQYF

J: TRBJ2-3
size: .
D: .
V: TRBV11-2
DNA: TGTGCCAGCAGCTTAGAGAAGGGGCGCAGGACAGATACGCAGTATTTT
CDR3: CASSLEKGRRTDTQYF

J: TRBJ2-4
size: .
D: .
V: TRBV9
DNA: TGTGCCAGCAGCGTAGAGGGCAGGGAAAGCGGCATTCAGTACTTC
CDR3: CASSVEGRESGIQYF

J: TRBJ1-6
size: .
D: .
V: TRBV7-3
DNA: TGTGCCAGCAGCTACGACGGATTTAATTCACCCCTCCACTTT
CDR3: CASSYDGFNSPLHF